The rows below give T cell receptor beta chains drawn from one sample of a study of cytomegalovirus exposure and HLA in healthy donors. Here immunoSEQ multiplex PCR was the method, and the copy in TCRdb shows in-frame clones only, minus some. The repertoire includes 95,000 to 150,000 clones, just over 15% of them detected once, and 1.9% sits in the top ten. The specimen sequenced was PBMCs. The source is a woman aged 18-29 years in good health and CMV-seronegative. Each CDR3 is given without its conserved first and last residue. Size tells how often a clone was seen (once, few, many) or the class of an expanded clone, and some rows leave it out.

j_call,clone_size,v_call,cdr3_aa
TRBJ2-1,-,TRBV27,AVSTSGSSYNEQF
TRBJ1-2,-,TRBV29-1,SVEGRVGYT
TRBJ1-3,few,TRBV7-2,ASSLAPLNTIY
TRBJ1-1,few,TRBV5-6,ASSPNYMNTEAF
TRBJ1-5,few,TRBV6-1,ASSEWLDTISNQPQH
TRBJ2-6,few,TRBV5-8,ASSLAWTGGANVLT
TRBJ1-1,-,TRBV6-5,ASSQTGSEAF
TRBJ2-7,few,TRBV7-8,ASSLVRLAGGQIHEQY
TRBJ1-4,-,TRBV7-2,ASSPQQGRNEKLF
TRBJ2-1,-,TRBV5-6,ASSLEGGRRTYNEQF
TRBJ2-3,few,TRBV5-4,ASSSPTGYSTDTQY
TRBJ2-1,few,TRBV28,ASSLWAGGSSYNEQF
TRBJ2-1,few,TRBV6-5,ASTSSGRLEQF
TRBJ2-7,few,TRBV9,ASSVGVGGSYEQY
TRBJ2-7,-,TRBV6-5,ASRGGGVHEQY
TRBJ2-5,-,TRBV5-1,ASSLGGGGWYQETQY
TRBJ2-1,few,TRBV6-6,ASTRAWEQF
TRBJ2-1,few,TRBV7-9,ASSLGGLAPEF
TRBJ2-7,-,TRBV19,ASSAGPGGYEQY
TRBJ2-7,-,TRBV19,ASNKGVGEQY
TRBJ2-2,-,TRBV6-5,ASSSDRGSGELF
TRBJ1-5,-,TRBV1,TSSHLATGTGNQPQH
TRBJ2-5,-,TRBV7-2,ASSLYGGGGHETQY
TRBJ2-3,few,TRBV11-2,ASTLQSTDTQY